Sequencing of this T cell receptor (beta chain) was carried out in a study of T cell clonality in common variable immunodeficiency. Per the germline V gene, CDR1 is SGHNT and CDR2 is YYREEE (reference sequence). The CDR3 loop spans 13 amino acids. Trimming cost V 4 bases and J 4 bases; bases outside gene matches: 2. This clone has ten or more counts. The target antigen is unknown. The read ends 3 residues before the CDR3 terminus; that terminus is restored from the germline J gene. Overall study results and limits: In common variable immunodeficiency, TCR beta chains reportedly carried fewer deletions and N-nucleotide insertions. T cell subpopulation sequencing would be needed to explain CVID clonality.

Produced via immunoSEQ multiplex PCR; TCRdb's table is partial and in-frame only. This sample comprises 55,000 or so clones, none seen once only. This TCR came from a person aged 18 to 70 in good health. This sequence joins TRBV5-4 and TRBJ1-1, with 9 bases identical to TRBD1. The specimen was peripheral blood mononuclear cells. CDR3 protein: CASSTDRGTEAFF. The covered CDR3 bases are TGTGCCAGCAGCACGGACAGGGGCACTGAA. The whole variable domain, remainder taken from reference TRBV5-4 and TRBJ1-1, is ETGVTQSPTHLIKTRGQQVTLRCSSQSGHNTVSWYQQALGQGPQFIFQYYREEENGRGNFPPRFSGLQFPNYSSELNVNALELDDSALYLCASSTDRGTEAFFGQGTRLTVV.